This note documents a single T cell receptor beta chain sequence. The target antigen is unknown. The sample comes from a study of a mutant IDH1 vaccine in newly diagnosed glioma. Only in-frame clones appear in the TCRdb table, and some are missing; sequencing was by immunoSEQ multiplex PCR. The sample lists tens of thousands of clones, 80% to 90% occurring once. The length of the CDR3 is 12 residues. Trimming pared 2 bases from V and 3 bases from J, leaving 4 bases between. Germline V gene lookup returns CDR1 MGHRA and CDR2 YSYEKL. Indicated time point: week 5, during vaccination. What each vaccine dose contained was 300 ug of mutant IDH1 20-mer peptide, accompanied by topical imiquimod.

The input for sequencing was PBMCs, taken from a glioma patient whose treatment included an IDH1 peptide vaccine. The J gene is TRBJ1-1, the V gene TRBV4-1; D is unresolved. The sequence was collected from a man aged 18-30 years with glioma. The CDR3 sequence is CASSQPYTEAFF. In DNA, the CDR3 is TGCGCCAGCAGCCAACCGTACACTGAAGCTTTCTTT.